A single sample is the source of the 14 T cell receptor beta chains below, sequenced in a study of beta chain features in type 1 diabetes. Notes on the study in general: Shortening that was moderate but significant affected the TCRB CDR3s of Type 1 diabetes patients in all four CD4+ subsets.

The entirety of the isolated RNA underwent reverse transcription, so expressed TCRB transcripts were sequenced. Some clones are missing from TCRdb's copy, which holds only in-frame ones; the method was immunoSEQ multiplex PCR. The data contain around 690,000 clones, approximately 13% of them singletons. For these receptors, no antigen is known. The source material was naive CD4+ T cells from blood. These receptors all stem from a man under 40 with type 1 diabetes.

The V and J genes are TRBV7-9 and TRBJ2-7; the D is unclear. With 2 bases removed from V and 7 bases from J, the gap between germline ends came to 6 bases. Germline CDR1 SEHNR, CDR2 FQNEAQ (reference sequence). The CDR3 extends over 11 amino acids. The CDR3 reads CASSLTSEQYF. The CDR3 DNA reads as TGTGCCAGCAGCTTAACGTCTGAGCAGTACTTC.

This clone was observed a handful of times. This sequence joins TRBV30 and TRBJ2-5; D is undetermined. The V end was cut by 3 bases, the J end by 12 bases, with 20 bases between. Germline-derived CDR1 and CDR2 are GTSNPN and SVGIG (reference sequence). This CDR3 has 13 amino acids. The CDR3, as DNA: TGTGCCTGGAGGTCGGGCCAATTCTTGCCCGAGTACTTC. Encoded protein: CAWRSGQFLPEYF. The full variable domain, with the rest looked up from reference TRBV30 and TRBJ2-5, is SQTIHQWPATLVQPVGSPLSLECTVEGTSNPNLYWYRQAAGRGLQLLFYSVGIGQISSEVPQNLSASRPQDRQFILSSKKLLLSDSGFYLCAWRSGQFLPEYFGPGTRLLVL.

The V call is TRBV30, the J call TRBJ2-3, with D perhaps TRBD2 (7 bases). V was trimmed by 4 bases and J by 4 bases, leaving 12 bases between them. The CDR3 extends over 13 amino acids. The germline V gene encodes CDR1 GTSNPN and CDR2 SVGIG (reference sequence). CDR3 sequence: CAWTGGAADTQYF. The CDR3 DNA is TGTGCCTGGACGGGGGGCGCCGCAGATACGCAGTATTTT.

V is TRBV5-1 and J is TRBJ2-6; either TRBD1 or TRBD2 may supply D (5 bases each). The V gene lost 4 bases and the J gene lost 6 bases, with 11 bases spanning the gap. CDR1 and CDR2 from the germline V gene are SGHRS and YFSETQ. The CDR3 covers 14 residues. CDR3 amino acids: CASSEGSLANVLTF. Written as DNA, the CDR3 is TGCGCCAGCAGCGAGGGGTCCTTGGCCAACGTCCTGACTTTC.

The chain recombines TRBV7-9 with TRBJ2-7, with a possible D match to TRBD1 (6 bases). CDR3 length equals 17 residues. Trimming shortened V by 5 bases and J by 4 bases, and 24 bases separated the two germline ends. CDR1 is SEHNR and CDR2 is FQNEAQ in the germline V gene (reference sequence). DNA for the CDR3: TGTGCCAGCAGCCCTAATACAGGGAGCCCCCACCCTTACGAGCAGTACTTC. This encodes CASSPNTGSPHPYEQYF. Full variable domain (missing parts from reference TRBV7-9 and TRBJ2-7): DTGVSQNPRHKITKRGQNVTFRCDPISEHNRLYWYRQTLGQGPEFLTYFQNEAQLEKSRLLSDRFSAERPKGSFSTLEIQRTEQGDSAMYLCASSPNTGSPHPYEQYFGPGTRLTVT.

In its sample, this clone was seen once. The sample contains more than one DNA sequence encoding this CDR3. The chain carries TRBV6-5 and TRBJ1-2; 7 bases map to TRBD1. Trimming at V came to 0 bases and at J to 2 bases, leaving 3 bases not matched to a gene. CDR3 length equals 15 residues. Germline CDR1 MNHEY, CDR2 SVGAGI. The CDR3 is CASSYSGTVNYGYTF. In nucleotides, the CDR3 is TGTGCCAGCAGTTACTCTGGGACAGTGAACTATGGCTACACCTTC.

The V call is TRBV7-6, the J call TRBJ2-7; 13 nucleotides align to TRBD2. Germline lookup yields CDR1 SGHVS and CDR2 FNYEAQ. After removal of 1 base from V and 2 bases from J, the junction contained 8 bases not matched to a gene. The CDR3 consists of 18 residues. CDR3 sequence (DNA): TGTGCCAGCAGCTTAGTTAGGACTAGCGGGGGTGTTCCCTACGAGCAGTACTTC. Protein product: CASSLVRTSGGVPYEQYF.

Concerning this clone itself: The junction shows a germline mismatch at one end, possibly a read error. The chain is built from TRBV6-6 and TRBJ2-7, with no clear D. CDR3 length: 13 residues. In germline, CDR1 is MNHNY, CDR2 SVGAGI (reference sequence). CDR3 nucleotides: TGTGCCAGCAGTTACTCGAAGTCCTCCGAGCAGTACTTC. Residues: CASSYSKSSEQYF.

J is TRBJ2-5 and V is TRBV5-1, with D possibly matching TRBD1 (6 bases). The CDR3 contains 15 residues. Trimming shortened V by 4 bases and J by 1 base, and 14 bases separated the two germline ends. Germline CDR1 is SGHRS and CDR2 is YFSETQ. The CDR3 loop reads CASSLRDTSQETQYF. The CDR3 DNA follows: TGCGCCAGCAGCCTCCGGGACACCTCCCAAGAGACCCAGTACTTC.

The genes are TRBV5-1 and TRBJ1-3, with 7 bases matching TRBD1. After removal of 3 bases from V and 4 bases from J, the junction contained 7 bases not matched to a gene. This CDR3 has 15 residues. CDR1 is SGHRS and CDR2 is YFSETQ in the germline V gene. The CDR3 DNA follows: TGCGCCAGCAGCTCCGGACAGGACTGGGGAAACACCATATATTTT. Amino acid sequence: CASSSGQDWGNTIYF. The entire variable domain, with the rest obtained from reference TRBV5-1 and TRBJ1-3, is as follows: KAGVTQTPRYLIKTRGQQVTLSCSPISGHRSVSWYQQTPGQGLQFLFEYFSETQRNKGNFPGRFSGRQFSNSRSEMNVSTLELGDSALYLCASSSGQDWGNTIYFGEGSWLTVV.

The chain combines TRBV14 with TRBJ2-7, with D perhaps matching TRBD1 or TRBD2 (7 bases each). The CDR3 has 16 residues. Between the trimmed V and J ends, which lost 1 base and 3 bases, there was a span of 16 bases. Germline V gene data show CDR1 as SGHDN and CDR2 as FVKESK. CDR3 DNA sequence: TGTGCCAGCAGCCAAGGCGTGGGAGGGGGCGGCTACGAGCAGTACTTC. Protein: CASSQGVGGGGYEQYF.

The chain carries TRBV7-2 and TRBJ1-5, with D maybe TRBD1 (5 bases). Trimming shortened V by 1 base and J by 7 bases, and 14 bases separated the two germline ends. The CDR3 loop spans 15 amino acids. The germline V gene encodes CDR1 SGHTA and CDR2 FQGNSA. CDR3 protein: CASSLEAGSGQPQHF. The CDR3 DNA is TGTGCCAGCAGCTTAGAGGCAGGGTCCGGGCAGCCCCAGCATTTT.

This clone was seen a few times. V and J are TRBV6-1 and TRBJ1-2; the D is unclear. The germline gives CDR1 MNHNS, CDR2 SASEGT. The CDR3 is made up of 16 amino acids. V lost 0 bases to trimming and J lost 4 bases, with 15 bases between them. CDR3 in amino acids: CASSEAYDLAAYGYTF. The CDR3 region has the DNA TGTGCCAGCAGTGAAGCTTATGACTTGGCGGCCTATGGCTACACCTTC.

The genes are TRBV7-2 and TRBJ2-7; D is ambiguous. The CDR3 runs to 13 residues. Germline-derived CDR1 and CDR2 are SGHTA and FQGNSA. V was trimmed by 2 bases and J by 6 bases, leaving 11 bases between them. The CDR3 reads CASSLREVGEQYF. CDR3 nucleotides: TGTGCCAGCAGCTTACGCGAAGTGGGCGAGCAGTACTTC.